The 8 T cell receptor beta chains presented below share a single source sample, sequenced in a study of T cells in women clearing cervical HPV infection (dated by TCRdb to 2017 to 2018). Library generation was performed with the immunoSEQ multiplex PCR assay. As stored in TCRdb, this immuneACCESS dataset retains in-frame rearrangements with V and J assigned. A fraction of the clones does not appear; measured against another copy, unresolved V genes explain less than half of the discrepancy, and the remainder lacks a known reason. The table kept for this sample lists fewer than 25,000 clones. The ten largest clones capture 4% to 5.5% of the sample. The source material was blood buffy coat. These receptors all come from a woman between 18 and 70 years old with a cervical HPV16 infection that either progressed to CIN3+ or cleared (not recorded which).

Comment on this clone: The DNA ends 3 residues before the CDR3 does, and the rest of the CDR3 is filled in from the germline J gene. V is TRBV19 and J is TRBJ1-5; D might be TRBD1 (5 bases). This CDR3 contains 15 residues. V lost 5 bases and J 6 bases, leaving 17 bases between the germline ends. Germline V gene data show CDR1 as LNHDA and CDR2 as SQIVND (reference sequence). The CDR3 spells CASSFNQGGGQPQHF. The sequenced CDR3 bases are TGTGCCAGTAGTTTCAACCAGGGAGGCGGTCAGCCC.

As for this clone: Read coverage stops 3 residues before the CDR3 terminus; the germline J gene supplies the remainder. The chain is built from TRBV10-3 and TRBJ1-4, with a weak D call TRBD1 (5 bases). CDR1 is ENHRY, CDR2 SYGVKD, per germline. This CDR3 is built from 15 residues. This chain's CDR3 is CAISEGRAGANVLFF. Partial CDR3 DNA: TGTGCCATCAGTGAGGGGAGGGCTGGGGCCAACGTA.

In the case of this clone: The read stops 3 residues short of the end of the CDR3; the missing end is completed from the germline J gene. The V gene is TRBV20-1, the J gene TRBJ2-3, with 7 bases lining up with TRBD2. The CDR3 extends over 17 amino acids. With 0 bases clipped from V and 5 bases from J, the junction kept 14 bases outside the gene matches. Germline V gene lookup returns CDR1 DFQATT and CDR2 SNEGSKA (reference sequence). CDR3 DNA (partial): TGCAGTGCTAGAGATCTCGCTAGCGGCTCGAGGGGAGATACG. Its protein is CSARDLASGSRGDT. The entire CDR3 is CSARDLASGSRGDTQYF.

Comment on this clone: The read halts 3 residues ahead of the CDR3 end, with the missing end drawn from the germline J gene. The chain is built from TRBV5-6 and TRBJ2-7; D is unresolved. V lost 3 bases and J 2 bases, leaving 3 bases between the germline ends. Germline assignment: CDR1 SGHDT and CDR2 YYEEEE. The CDR3 is 11 residues long. The CDR3 reads CASSSTYEQYF. The sequenced part of the CDR3 DNA is TGTGCCAGCAGCTCAACCTACGAG.

On this clone: From the germline J gene comes the end of the CDR3, since the read stops 3 residues before it. The V and J genes are TRBV2 and TRBJ1-1; possibly TRBD1 for D (6 bases). The CDR3 length is 11 residues. The germline gives CDR1 SNHLY, CDR2 FYNNEI. The CDR3 protein is CATPFTGRAFF. Incomplete CDR3 DNA: TGTGCCACCCCGTTCACAGGGAGA.

A word on this clone: The CDR3 extends 3 residues past the end of the read, so its final part is completed from the germline J gene. The chain has TRBV7-7 and TRBJ2-5; TRBD2 matches at 14 bases. V was clipped by 5 bases and J by 5 bases; unmatched bases: 4. The CDR3 is 15 amino acids. Germline V gene data show CDR1 as SSHAT and CDR2 as FNYEAQ (reference sequence). The CDR3 here is CASSQGLAGDETQYF. The DNA read from the CDR3 is TGTGCCAGCAGCCAGGGACTAGCGGGAGATGAGACC.

Details on this clone: The read halts 3 residues ahead of the CDR3 end, with the missing end drawn from the germline J gene. This chain uses TRBV7-3 with TRBJ1-2, with D maybe TRBD1 (5 bases). The CDR3 runs to 16 residues. The V gene's germline CDR1 is SGHTA and CDR2 FQGTGA. CDR3 sequence reads: CASSLSGTRSYNDYTF. CDR3 DNA (partial): TGTGCCAGCAGCTTATCAGGGACTCGCTCCTACAATGAC.

As for this clone: The CDR3 end is not reached by the read, which stops 3 residues before it; the germline J gene fills it in. The chain uses TRBV7-9 and TRBJ1-4; 7 nucleotides line up with TRBD1. The CDR3 runs to 15 residues. Germline assignment: CDR1 SEHNR and CDR2 FQNEAQ (reference sequence). Partial CDR3 DNA: TGTGCCAGCAGCAGACAAACAGGGGAGGTTTCACCA. It translates to CASSRQTGEVSP. The complete CDR3 protein is CASSRQTGEVSPLFF.